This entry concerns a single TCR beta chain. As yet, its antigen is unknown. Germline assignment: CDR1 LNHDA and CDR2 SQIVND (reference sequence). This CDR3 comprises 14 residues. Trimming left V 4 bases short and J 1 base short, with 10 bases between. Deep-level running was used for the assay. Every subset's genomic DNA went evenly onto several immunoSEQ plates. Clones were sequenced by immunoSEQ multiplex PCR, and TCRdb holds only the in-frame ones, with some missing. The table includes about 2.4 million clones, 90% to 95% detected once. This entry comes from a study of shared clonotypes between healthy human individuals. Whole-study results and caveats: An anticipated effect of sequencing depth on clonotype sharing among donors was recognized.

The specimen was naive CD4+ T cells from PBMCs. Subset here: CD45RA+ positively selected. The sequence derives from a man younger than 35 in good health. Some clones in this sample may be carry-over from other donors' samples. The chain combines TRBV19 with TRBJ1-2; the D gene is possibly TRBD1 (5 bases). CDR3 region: CASSRRDSNYGYTF. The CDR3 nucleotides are TGTGCCAGTAGTAGAAGAGACAGTAACTATGGCTACACCTTC.